The rows below give T cell receptor beta chains drawn from one sample of a study of T-cell reconstitution after alpha-beta-depleted transplantation in children. TCRdb reprocessed the PCR reads with MiXCR, giving one entry per CDR3 protein. The table has around 800,000 distinct CDR3 sequences, under 20% seen once. The sample consisted of PBMCs, mostly from graft donor cells, taken 360 days after TCRalphabeta/CD19-depleted stem cell transplant. The receptors derive from a male patient younger than 18 who had a stem cell transplant for acute lymphoblastic leukemia, so the T cells may come from the graft donor. The CDR3 runs from the conserved cysteine through the conserved F or W. The D gene is left open where the match is weak. Size tells how often a clone was seen (once, few, many) or the class of an expanded clone, and some rows leave it out.

size	V	D	J	DNA	CDR3
many	TRBV27	TRBD1	TRBJ2-1	TGTGCCAGCACCCGATTCACCGGGACAGGGTCCTACAATGAGCAGTTCTTC	CASTRFTGTGSYNEQFF
many	TRBV18	-	TRBJ2-1	TGCGCCAGCAGCCCGGAGGGTAGCTCCTACAATGAGCAGTTCTTC	CASSPEGSSYNEQFF
-	TRBV6-5	-	TRBJ1-5	TGTGCCAGCAGTTACTCCAGGGGCGATGATCAGCCCCAGCATTTT	CASSYSRGDDQPQHF
few	TRBV7-6	-	TRBJ1-3	TGTGCCAGCAGCCCTCGGGACTACTTCTCTGGAAACACCATATATTTT	CASSPRDYFSGNTIYF
few	TRBV2	TRBD2	TRBJ2-1	TGTGCCAGCAGACCCGCAGCGGGAGGGCCGGGTCAGTTCTTC	CASRPAAGGPGQFF
few	TRBV7-9	TRBD2	TRBJ2-1	TGTGCCAGCAGCTTCTCGCGGGGGAAGAACAATGAGCAGTTCTTC	CASSFSRGKNNEQFF
few	TRBV7-3	TRBD2	TRBJ2-1	TGTGCCGTTCGTAGCGGGAGCGCCTACAATGAGCAGTTCTTC	CAVRSGSAYNEQFF
many	TRBV9	-	TRBJ2-7	TGTGCCAGCAGCGTAGATCACTCCGTGTACGAGCAGTACTTC	CASSVDHSVYEQYF
-	TRBV14	-	TRBJ2-5	TGTGCCAGCAGCCAAGAGACACGGTTTCAAGAGACCCAGTACTTC	CASSQETRFQETQYF
-	TRBV7-8	-	TRBJ2-7	TGTGCCAGCAGACCGCCTTTTTGGGGGACGCCGGTCTCCTACGAGCAGTACTTC	CASRPPFWGTPVSYEQYF
-	TRBV2	TRBD2	TRBJ2-3	TGTGCCAGCATTGCCCGAGCGGGAGGGCTTGATACGCAGTATTTT	CASIARAGGLDTQYF
-	TRBV12-3/TRBV12-4	TRBD1	TRBJ2-7	TGTGCCAGCAGTCCGGGACAGGGGAACGAGCAGTACTTC	CASSPGQGNEQYF
-	TRBV27	TRBD1	TRBJ2-7	TGTGCCAGCAGTTTATCGTCAGGGGGCCCTTACGAGCAGTACTTC	CASSLSSGGPYEQYF
-	TRBV20-1	-	TRBJ1-4	TGCAGTGCTAGAGACGGGACGATTGAAAAACTGTTTTTT	CSARDGTIEKLFF
many	TRBV10-3	-	TRBJ2-7	TGTGCCATCAGTGAGTCAATCGTGCTAGGAATAAGCCCCTACGAGCAGTACTTC	CAISESIVLGISPYEQYF
-	TRBV7-3	TRBD1	TRBJ2-3	TGTGCCAGCAGCGCAGACGACAGGGTTAAAGCAGATACGCAGTATTTT	CASSADDRVKADTQYF
-	TRBV20-1	-	TRBJ1-5	TGCAGTGCTAGAACCCGCTGGGGAGAAGTCAATCAGCCCCAGCATTTT	CSARTRWGEVNQPQHF
-	TRBV9	TRBD2	TRBJ2-1	TGTGCCAGCAGCCCTTTGTCCAGCGGGATCGGCTATGAGCAGTTCTTC	CASSPLSSGIGYEQFF
many	TRBV7-2	TRBD2	TRBJ2-3	TGTGCCAGCAGCTTAGCAAGGGGGACTAGCGGTTACACAGATACGCAGTATTTT	CASSLARGTSGYTDTQYF
-	TRBV4-1	TRBD1	TRBJ1-5	TGCGCCAGCAGCCAAGGTGGGGGACAGGGGGCTCAGCCCCAGCATTTT	CASSQGGGQGAQPQHF
-	TRBV7-8	TRBD2	TRBJ2-7	TGTGCCAGCAGCTTAGAGCCTAGCGGGAGCTCCTACGAGCAGTACTTC	CASSLEPSGSSYEQYF
-	TRBV7-9	-	TRBJ2-2	TGTGCCAGCAGCCCAACAGTGCTCATCGGGGGGCTGTTTTTT	CASSPTVLIGGLFF
few	TRBV24-1	TRBD1	TRBJ2-3	TGTGCCACCAGTGAGGGGACAGGCTGGACGCAGTATTTT	CATSEGTGWTQYF
few	TRBV7-6	-	TRBJ2-3	TGTGCCAGCAGCTTAGCAGGAAGTGGCGGATACACAGATACGCAGTATTTT	CASSLAGSGGYTDTQYF
-	TRBV29-1	-	TRBJ1-1	TGCAGCGTCGGACTCCCTCGCGGGAACACTGAAGCTTTCTTT	CSVGLPRGNTEAFF
-	TRBV6-1	-	TRBJ1-1	TGTGCCAGCAGTGAAGTTGCCGGGTACATCCCCACTGAAGCTTTCTTT	CASSEVAGYIPTEAFF
few	TRBV7-3	-	TRBJ2-3	TGTGCCAGCAGCTTAATCCCAAGCTCTAGCACAGATACGCAGTATTTT	CASSLIPSSSTDTQYF
few	TRBV15	-	TRBJ2-4	TGTGCCACCAGCAGTCCTCGGAGTCTTCAGTACTTC	CATSSPRSLQYF